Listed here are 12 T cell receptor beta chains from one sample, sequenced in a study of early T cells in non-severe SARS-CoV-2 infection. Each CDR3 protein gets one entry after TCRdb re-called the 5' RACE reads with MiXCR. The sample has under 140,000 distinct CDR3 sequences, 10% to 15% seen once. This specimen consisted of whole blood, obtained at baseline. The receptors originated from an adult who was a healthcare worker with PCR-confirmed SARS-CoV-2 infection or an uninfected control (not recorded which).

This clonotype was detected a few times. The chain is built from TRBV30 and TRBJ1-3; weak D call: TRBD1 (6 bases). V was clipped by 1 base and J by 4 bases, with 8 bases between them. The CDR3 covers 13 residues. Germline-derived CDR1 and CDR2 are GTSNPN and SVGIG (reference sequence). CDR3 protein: CAWSGGRGNTIYF. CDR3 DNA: TGTGCCTGGAGTGGGGGGCGCGGAAACACCATATATTTT.

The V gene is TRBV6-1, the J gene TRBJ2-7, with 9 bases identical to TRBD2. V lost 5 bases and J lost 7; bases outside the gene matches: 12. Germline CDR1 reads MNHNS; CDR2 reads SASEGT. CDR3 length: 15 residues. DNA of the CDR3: TGTGCCAGCAGTCCTAGCGGGGCCGGTTGGGGAGAGCAGTACTTC. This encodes CASSPSGAGWGEQYF.

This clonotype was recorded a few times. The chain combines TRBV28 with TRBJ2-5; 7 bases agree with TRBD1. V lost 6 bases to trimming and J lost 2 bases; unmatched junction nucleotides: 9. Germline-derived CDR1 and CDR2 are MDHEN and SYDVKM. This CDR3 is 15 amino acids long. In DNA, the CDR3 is TGTGCCAGCAGCGGACAGGCCTATAATCAAGAGACCCAGTACTTC. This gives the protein CASSGQAYNQETQYF.

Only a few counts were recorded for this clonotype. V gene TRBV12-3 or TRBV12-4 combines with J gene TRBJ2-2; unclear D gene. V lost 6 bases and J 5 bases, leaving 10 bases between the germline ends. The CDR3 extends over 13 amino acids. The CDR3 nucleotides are TGTGCCAGCAGCGGAGTCCCTACCGGGGAGCTGTTTTTT. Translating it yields CASSGVPTGELFF.

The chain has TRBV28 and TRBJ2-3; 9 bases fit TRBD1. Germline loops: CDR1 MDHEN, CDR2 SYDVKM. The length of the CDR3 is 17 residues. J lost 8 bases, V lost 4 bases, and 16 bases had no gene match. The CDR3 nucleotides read TGTGCCAGCAGTTCAAACGCCGGGACAGGGACGAGGGGTACGCAGTATTTT. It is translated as CASSSNAGTGTRGTQYF.

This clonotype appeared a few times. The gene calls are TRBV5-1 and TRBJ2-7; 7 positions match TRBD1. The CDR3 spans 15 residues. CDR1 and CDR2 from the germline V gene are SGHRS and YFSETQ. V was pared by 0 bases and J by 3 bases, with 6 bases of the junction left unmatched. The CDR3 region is CASSLALGQNYEQYF. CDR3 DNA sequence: TGCGCCAGCAGCTTGGCCCTGGGACAGAACTACGAGCAGTACTTC.

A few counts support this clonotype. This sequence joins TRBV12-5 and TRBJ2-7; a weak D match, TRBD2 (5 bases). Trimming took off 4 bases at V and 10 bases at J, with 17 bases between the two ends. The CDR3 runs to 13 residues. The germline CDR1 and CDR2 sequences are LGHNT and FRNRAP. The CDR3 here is CASGSTGKLVQYF. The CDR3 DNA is TGTGCTAGTGGTTCAACCGGGAAACTTGTTCAGTACTTC. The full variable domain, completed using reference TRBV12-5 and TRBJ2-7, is DARVTQTPRHKVTEMGQEVTMRCQPILGHNTVFWYRQTMMQGLELLAYFRNRAPLDDSGMPKDRFSAEMPDATLATLKIQPSEPRDSAVYFCASGSTGKLVQYFGPGTRLTVT.

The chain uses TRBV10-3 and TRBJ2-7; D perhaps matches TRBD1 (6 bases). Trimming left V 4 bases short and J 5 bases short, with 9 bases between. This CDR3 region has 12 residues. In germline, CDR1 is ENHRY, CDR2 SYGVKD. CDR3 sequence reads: CAISASGDEQYF. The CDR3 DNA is TGTGCCATCAGTGCTTCAGGGGACGAGCAGTACTTC.

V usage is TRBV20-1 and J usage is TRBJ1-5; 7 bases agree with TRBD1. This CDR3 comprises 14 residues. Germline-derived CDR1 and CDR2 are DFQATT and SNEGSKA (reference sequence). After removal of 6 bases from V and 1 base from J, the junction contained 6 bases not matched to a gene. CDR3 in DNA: TGCAGTGCCCTGAGGGGGCACAGCAATCAGCCCCAGCATTTT. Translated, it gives CSALRGHSNQPQHF.

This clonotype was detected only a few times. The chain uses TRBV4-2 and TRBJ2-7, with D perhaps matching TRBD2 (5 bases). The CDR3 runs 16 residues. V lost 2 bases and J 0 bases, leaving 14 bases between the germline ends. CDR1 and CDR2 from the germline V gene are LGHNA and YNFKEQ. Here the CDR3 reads CASSQRELTSSYEQYF. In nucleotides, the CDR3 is TGTGCCAGCAGCCAACGGGAACTTACGAGCTCCTACGAGCAGTACTTC.

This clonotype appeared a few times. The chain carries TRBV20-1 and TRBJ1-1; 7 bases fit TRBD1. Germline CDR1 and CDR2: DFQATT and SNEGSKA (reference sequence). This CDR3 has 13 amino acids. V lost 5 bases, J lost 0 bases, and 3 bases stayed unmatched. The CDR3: CSADRAMNTEAFF. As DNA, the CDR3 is TGCAGTGCTGACAGGGCGATGAACACTGAAGCTTTCTTT.

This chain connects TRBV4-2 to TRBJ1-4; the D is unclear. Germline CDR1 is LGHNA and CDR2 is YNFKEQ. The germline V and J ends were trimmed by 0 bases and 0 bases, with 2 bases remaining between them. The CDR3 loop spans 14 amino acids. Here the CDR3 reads CASSQDATNEKLFF. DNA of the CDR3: TGTGCCAGCAGCCAAGACGCAACTAATGAAAAACTGTTTTTT.